The rows below give T cell receptor beta chains drawn from one sample of a study of beta chain features in type 1 diabetes. Only in-frame clones appear in the TCRdb table, and some are missing; sequencing was by immunoSEQ multiplex PCR. The table lists 850,000 to 900,000 clones, roughly 15% of them singletons. Material for sequencing was naive CD4+ T cells from blood. These receptors all stem from a woman aged 18-30 years in good health. The CDR3 runs from the conserved cysteine through the conserved F or W. A D gene is named only where the DNA matches it firmly. The listing skips clone size in some rows; elsewhere it reads once, few, many or a size class.

size: .
V: TRBV6-5
D: .
J: TRBJ1-1
DNA: TGTGCCAGCAGGGACGGATACACTGAAGCTTTCTTT
CDR3: CASRDGYTEAFF

size: .
V: TRBV1
D: .
J: TRBJ1-5
DNA: TGCACCAGCCCGGGAGGGGGGGGAGGAGATCAGCCCCAGCATTTT
CDR3: CTSPGGGGGDQPQHF

size: few
V: TRBV2
D: .
J: TRBJ2-3
DNA: TGTGCCAGCACTACCACAGATACGCAGTATTTT
CDR3: CASTTTDTQYF

size: .
V: TRBV2
D: .
J: TRBJ2-7
DNA: TGTGCCAGCAGCAGTCGCGGGTTGGGCCGGGAGCAGTACTTC
CDR3: CASSSRGLGREQYF

size: few
V: TRBV11-3
D: TRBD2
J: TRBJ2-1
DNA: TGTGCCAGCAGCTTTAGCGGGATTTACAATGAGCAGTTCTTC
CDR3: CASSFSGIYNEQFF

size: .
V: TRBV5-1
D: .
J: TRBJ2-7
DNA: TGCGCCAGCAGCTCTAAGGGGTGGGAGCAGTACTTC
CDR3: CASSSKGWEQYF

size: few
V: TRBV28
D: .
J: TRBJ2-5
DNA: TGTGCCAGCACTCCTTTGAAGGGGAGAGAGACCCAGTACTTC
CDR3: CASTPLKGRETQYF

size: .
V: TRBV19
D: .
J: TRBJ2-3
DNA: TGTGCCAGTAGTGCTCGCACAGATACGCAGTATTTT
CDR3: CASSARTDTQYF

size: few
V: TRBV7-3
D: .
J: TRBJ2-7
DNA: TGTGCCAGCAGCTCGGGGCCATCCTACGAGCAGTACTTC
CDR3: CASSSGPSYEQYF

size: .
V: TRBV10-3
D: TRBD2
J: TRBJ2-1
DNA: TGTGCCATAAAGCCTAGCGGTGCCTACAATGAGCAGTTCTTC
CDR3: CAIKPSGAYNEQFF

size: few
V: TRBV10-3
D: .
J: TRBJ2-2
DNA: TGTGCCATCAAGTTCCTCGGGGAGCTGTTTTTT
CDR3: CAIKFLGELFF

size: few
V: TRBV7-9
D: TRBD1
J: TRBJ2-7
DNA: TGTGCCAGCGGACCGGGACAGTTCTACGAGCAGTACTTC
CDR3: CASGPGQFYEQYF